This TCR beta chain was found in a study of T cell repertoires in breast cancer (dated by TCRdb to about 2016). Background on the whole study: Samples profiled in the study came from tumors, lymph nodes and peripheral blood lymphocytes of breast cancer patients, along with peripheral blood from healthy control donors. Most of the 21 patient tumors analyzed for shared TCRs were ER+/PR+. Controls included nine healthy donors of an age range similar to the patients. On average, sequencing produced roughly 470,000 sequences per sample and around 10 reads per input cell. Because breast cancer has a low mutational burden and rarely has common mutations, the study reasoned that TCRs shared between breast cancer patients would target shared antigens. Tumors and tumor-involved lymph nodes were minced, digested with Liberase and DNase, and then passed through 70-um and 40-um filters. Tumor-free lymph nodes were processed without enzymatic digestion, and blood samples were separated by Ficoll.

As encoded in the germline V gene (reference sequence), CDR1 is LNHDA while CDR2 is SQIVND. V is shortened by 5 bases, J by 1 base, and the region joining them spans 8 bases. Reading from cysteine to phenylalanine, the CDR3 counts 13 amino acids. The DNA shown is the 39-base CDR3, in frame from base 1. To analyze paired alpha-beta TCRs of CD8+ T cells, the study used an expanded emulsion RT-PCR method with primers covering all TCR V genes. Before emulsion RT-PCR, CD8+ T cells were isolated using a CD8 positive selection kit and then incubated overnight in around 9.1 IU/mL IL-2. What the research found in general, with its limitations: Emulsion RT-PCR was considered qualitative rather than quantitative, since transcript abundance and primer differences skewed clone recovery. Discarding singleton TCRs and sampling only part of each tumor may have missed genuine antitumor clones. Under 20 TCR pairs were shared across seven or more patient tumors and were rarely found in control blood, which suggests possible tumor specificity. Tumor-involved sentinel lymph nodes shared about fourfold more TCRs with matched tumor repertoires than tumor-free nodes (around 8% versus 2.1%). Shared TCRs were encoded by various nucleotide sequences, which suggests selection and expansion based on antigen. TRBV7 predominated among the shared TCRs, which could possibly reflect tumor recognition or a mispriming bias from eight TRBV7 primers.

The library was prepared using emulsion pairing. A second nested PCR with blocking oligos suppressed unpaired genes, then a third nested PCR added Illumina adaptors and barcodes. Each emulsion RT-PCR master mix held about 4,500-250,000 T cells and included C-region, Stepout and V-region primers. The Micellula Emulsion and Purification Kit was used to make the emulsions, and Qiagen OneStep RT-PCR reagents were used for RT-PCR. Pooled libraries were sequenced with paired-end 2 x 250 reads on an Illumina MiSeq. As for the authors' bioinformatics: Read pairs were joined in Galaxy and clipped at the engineered overlap into separate alpha and beta files; unclipped reads were discarded. To assign alpha-beta pairs, the researchers used CompleteTCR, a MiTCR-based pipeline that relies on an R script to link chains sharing read cluster identifiers. TCR sequences that were observed only once, about 1-3.4% of the total, were removed as potential sequencing errors. The raw public data were reprocessed by TCRdb itself: fastp quality trimming at Q25, MiXCR clonotype calling, in-frame beta chains only. Rows are combined by CDR3 protein, so each entry shows the most common genes and DNA. The V and J calls were not made by the authors but by TCRdb's processing. Counted in this sample were approximately 40,000 distinct CDR3 sequences; 35% to 50% of them appeared once. The biggest ten clones account for approximately 60% of the sample.

In the case of this clonotype: Its target antigen remains unknown. No clone much larger than this one lies a single base away; base qualities are absent.

The TCR sequence derives from a pool of human donors with breast cancer or a healthy control (not recorded which). Here the chain combines TRBV19 and TRBJ1-2; the D gene is not confidently resolved. Source material: CD8+ T cells. The nucleotide sequence is given as TGTGCCAGTAGTTCTACAGTTAACTATGGCTACACCTTC. This translates into CASSSTVNYGYTF.